A single sample is the source of the 20 T cell receptor beta chains below, sequenced in a study of metastatic and nonmetastatic thyroid tumors. TCRdb recomputed clones from the PCR reads via MiXCR. The data hold around 34,000 clones, with about 17% observed a single time. Thyroid surgery took place with no prior treatment in any patient. The sample comprised blood. These receptors originate from a female donor with papillary thyroid cancer or a benign thyroid nodule (not recorded which). Some clones in this sample may be carry-over from other donors' samples.

This clone was detected ten times or more. The rearrangement uses TRBV6-1 and TRBJ2-5; D gene uncertain. V lost 8 bases and J lost 5, with 24 bases in between. The V gene's germline CDR1 is MNHNS and CDR2 SASEGT. CDR3 length: 16 residues. CDR3 bases: TGTGCCAGCTCCCGAACCAGGCCCAGGCCCTGGGAGACCCAGTACTTC. Amino acids: CASSRTRPRPWETQYF.

This clone was counted many times. The rearrangement joins TRBV7-8 to TRBJ2-1; TRBD1 agrees at 9 bases. Germline V gene data show CDR1 as SGHVS and CDR2 as FQNEAQ. This CDR3 has 15 amino acids. V shed 5 bases and J 3 bases; nucleotides not matched to a gene: 5. The CDR3 protein is CASSHRDRVYNEQFF. DNA for the CDR3: TGTGCCAGCAGCCACCGGGACAGGGTCTACAATGAGCAGTTCTTC.

V and J are TRBV7-2 and TRBJ1-1; a possible D gene is TRBD1 (5 bases). The CDR3 consists of 12 residues. The germline V gene encodes CDR1 SGHTA and CDR2 FQGNSA. V dropped 3 bases and J dropped 11 bases, with 13 bases sitting between them. CDR3 sequence (DNA): TGTGCCAGCAGCTTCATAGGGGAGTTGGCTTTCTTT. Amino acid sequence: CASSFIGELAFF. Complete variable domain (other parts from reference TRBV7-2 and TRBJ1-1): GAGVSQSPSNKVTEKGKDVELRCDPISGHTALYWYRQSLGQGLEFLIYFQGNSAPDKSGLPSDRFSAERTGGSVSTLTIQRTQQEDSAVYLCASSFIGELAFFGQGTRLTVV.

This clone has at least ten counts. The same CDR3 is also encoded by other DNA sequences in this sample. The CDR3 reads CASSPATGWNEKLFF. Here the CDR3 DNA reads TGTGCCAGCAGTCCTGCGACAGGGTGGAATGAAAAACTGTTTTTT. The V and J genes are TRBV27 and TRBJ1-4; 7 bases match TRBD1. There are 15 residues in the CDR3. Germline V CDR1 and CDR2: MNHEY, SMNVEV (reference sequence). Trimming removed 5 bases from V and 5 bases from J; junction bases left unmatched: 8. The variable domain in full, with the rest retrieved from reference TRBV27 and TRBJ1-4, is EAQVTQNPRYLITVTGKKLTVTCSQNMNHEYMSWYRQDPGLGLRQIYYSMNVEVTDKGDVPEGYKVSRKEKRNFPLILESPSPNQTSLYFCASSPATGWNEKLFFGSGTQLSVL.

This clone occurred many times. V usage is TRBV19 and J usage is TRBJ2-1, with a weak D call TRBD2 (6 bases). V lost 3 bases and J lost 4, with 13 bases in between. This CDR3 is 15 amino acids long. CDR1 and CDR2 from the germline V gene are LNHDA and SQIVND (reference sequence). The CDR3 sequence is CASSISGLIYNEQFF. The CDR3 DNA follows: TGTGCCAGTAGTATTTCGGGACTGATATACAATGAGCAGTTCTTC.

This clone was observed many times. V and J are TRBV4-2 and TRBJ1-1; D is perhaps TRBD1 (6 bases). The V end lost 3 bases, the J end lost 8 bases, and 19 bases lay between the germline ends. The CDR3 is 15 amino acids. The V gene's germline CDR1 is LGHNA and CDR2 YNFKEQ. In DNA, the CDR3 is TGTGCCAGCAGCCACCTTCAACAGGGAACTTCAGAAGCTTTCTTT. Translated: CASSHLQQGTSEAFF.

This clone was observed many times. The chain has TRBV30 and TRBJ1-4; D is ambiguous. The V gene's germline CDR1 is GTSNPN and CDR2 SVGIG (reference sequence). V lost 0 bases and J 3 bases, leaving 8 bases between the germline ends. The length of the CDR3 is 14 residues. In nucleotides, the CDR3 is TGTGCCTGGAGTGTAACCGGGGCTAATGAAAAACTGTTTTTT. Its protein is CAWSVTGANEKLFF.

This rearrangement joins TRBV11-2 to TRBJ2-1, with 12 positions matching TRBD1. V lost 6 bases and J lost 7; bases outside the gene matches: 10. The germline V gene encodes CDR1 SGHAT and CDR2 FQNNGV. The CDR3 loop spans 16 amino acids. The CDR3 coding sequence is TGTGCCAGCAGTCCTTCTGGGACAGGGGGCCCTAATGAGCAGTTCTTC. It specifies CASSPSGTGGPNEQFF.

Many counts were recorded for this clone. The chain combines TRBV7-9 with TRBJ2-3, with D unresolved. Germline V gene lookup returns CDR1 SEHNR and CDR2 FQNEAQ (reference sequence). V shed 6 bases and J shed 0 bases, with 4 bases lying between them. The CDR3 is made up of 12 amino acids. CDR3 region: CASSLSTDTQYF. In DNA form, the CDR3 reads TGTGCCAGCAGTTTAAGCACAGATACGCAGTATTTT.

This clone has a handful of counts. The V and J genes are TRBV12-3 or TRBV12-4 and TRBJ1-1; D possibly corresponds to TRBD1 (5 bases). This CDR3 contains 14 residues. V dropped 3 bases and J dropped 0 bases, with 8 bases sitting between them. The CDR3 DNA reads TGTGCCAGCAGTTTTCCAGGGATGAACACTGAAGCTTTCTTT. Protein product: CASSFPGMNTEAFF.

This clone was seen at least ten times. The chain uses TRBV4-1 and TRBJ1-4; D unresolved. The CDR3 runs 12 residues. V shed 4 bases and J shed 8 bases, with 8 bases lying between them. CDR1 and CDR2 (germline): MGHRA, YSYEKL. In nucleotides, the CDR3 is TGCGCCAGCAGCCGGAATTGGGAAAAACTGTTTTTT. It codes for CASSRNWEKLFF.

This clone was detected ten times or more. The chain uses TRBV5-5 and TRBJ1-5; D may be TRBD1 (5 bases). The V and J ends lost 1 base and 3 bases respectively, with 11 bases between them. Germline-derived CDR1 and CDR2 are SGHKS and YYEKEE (reference sequence). The CDR3 is 15 residues long. The CDR3 region is CASSLTTGPNQPQHF. The CDR3 nucleotides read TGTGCCAGCAGCTTGACCACAGGACCCAATCAGCCCCAGCATTTT.

Many counts were recorded for this clone. The chain has TRBV11-2 and TRBJ2-7; 7 bases map to TRBD1. Germline V CDR1 and CDR2: SGHAT, FQNNGV. V gave up 5 bases and J gave up 3 bases; unmatched junction bases: 4. This CDR3 has 13 residues. The CDR3 nucleotides are TGTGCCAGCAGCGCTGACAGGGACTACGAGCAGTACTTC. It specifies CASSADRDYEQYF.

V is TRBV27 and J is TRBJ2-1; D possibly corresponds to TRBD2 (5 bases). Trimming cost V 6 bases and J 0 bases, with 12 bases left between them. Germline V gives CDR1 MNHEY, CDR2 SMNVEV (reference sequence). The CDR3 runs 15 residues. CDR3 nucleotides: TGTGCCAGCAGAGAAGCGGTGTTCTCCTACAATGAGCAGTTCTTC. Amino acid sequence: CASREAVFSYNEQFF.

This clone was detected many times. The V gene is TRBV9, the J gene TRBJ2-7; 8 bases are shared with TRBD1. Germline loops: CDR1 SGDLS, CDR2 YYNGEE. V lost 6 bases, J lost 2 bases, and 7 bases stayed unmatched. The CDR3 runs 14 residues. The CDR3 DNA reads as TGTGCCAGCACCCCCGGGACAGGACCCTACGAGCAGTACTTC. Its translation: CASTPGTGPYEQYF.

Ten or more counts support this clone. CDR3 sequence: CASRRTGSSGDTQYF. For the CDR3, the DNA is TGTGCCAGCAGGAGGACAGGGTCCTCCGGGGATACGCAGTATTTT. The V gene is TRBV28, the J gene TRBJ2-3; 8 bases match TRBD1. The germline gives CDR1 MDHEN, CDR2 SYDVKM. Trimming cost V 6 bases and J 6 bases; bases outside gene matches: 11. The CDR3 sequence is 15 residues long.

Ten or more counts support this clone. This chain connects TRBV7-8 to TRBJ1-2, with D maybe TRBD1 (5 bases). The CDR3 totals 17 residues. V was clipped by 5 bases and J by 2 bases, with 21 bases between them. Germline V gene data show CDR1 as SGHVS and CDR2 as FQNEAQ. CDR3 amino acids: CASSLRPRAGGNYGYTF. In DNA, the CDR3 is TGTGCCAGCAGCCTAAGGCCTAGGGCGGGGGGGAACTATGGCTACACCTTC.

This clone was observed many times. The J gene is TRBJ1-5, the V gene TRBV19, with 9 bases identical to TRBD1. The ends lost 5 bases at V and 2 bases at J; junction bases unmatched: 4. This CDR3 is 15 amino acids long. CDR1 is LNHDA and CDR2 is SQIVND in the germline V gene (reference sequence). Here the CDR3 DNA reads TGTGCCAGTAGTGGGACAGGGAGGGGCAATCAGCCCCAGCATTTT. Protein: CASSGTGRGNQPQHF.

In this sample, this clone turned up many times. The chain recombines TRBV6-2 or TRBV6-3 with TRBJ2-7, with D perhaps matching TRBD2 (5 bases). Trimming took off 6 bases at V and 6 bases at J, with 15 bases between the two ends. Looked up from germline, CDR1 is MNHEY and CDR2 is SVGEGT. The CDR3 sequence is 13 residues long. The CDR3 loop reads CASRSGWASEQYF. As DNA, the CDR3 is TGTGCCAGCAGAAGCGGCTGGGCCTCCGAGCAGTACTTC.

This clone was counted a few times. This chain links TRBV6-5 with TRBJ2-3, with 7 bases matching TRBD1. The germline V gene encodes CDR1 MNHEY and CDR2 SVGAGI. Unmatched junction bases numbered 15, after V lost 2 bases and J lost 4 bases. CDR3 size: 18 residues. CDR3: CASSYGMGQSSLPDTQYF. The CDR3, as DNA: TGTGCCAGCAGTTACGGGATGGGACAGAGCTCTCTCCCAGATACGCAGTATTTT.